What follows is one T cell receptor beta chain and its context. This entry comes from a study of blood T cell repertoires in COVID-19. Background on the study: Both acute and convalescent COVID-19 samples were obtained from the United States, Italy and Spain. T cells, B-cell-depleted T cells, or PBMCs provided the cDNA or gDNA that served as material.

Authors' methods: Reference gene primer amplification gave nucleated cell count estimates. Sequencing was performed with immunoSEQ multiplex PCR; in TCRdb, only in-frame clones are kept and a portion is missing. That table furnishes V, J and clone size, whereas the DNA furnished D and trimming. The sample includes some 210,000 clones, approximately 88% of them seen just once. Germline CDR1 and CDR2: MNHEY and SMNVEV (reference sequence). The CDR3 consists of 14 residues. V lost 6 bases to trimming and J lost 8 bases; unmatched junction nucleotides: 6. The sequenced sample was peripheral blood. The V and J genes are TRBV27 and TRBJ2-1; 11 positions match TRBD1. The TCR originated in a man aged 55 to 70 who had recovered from COVID-19. Written as DNA, the CDR3 is TGTGCCAGCAGACCGGACAGGGGGCAGTATGAGCAGTTCTTC. It translates to CASRPDRGQYEQFF.